Given below is one TCR beta chain in context. What it recognizes is unknown. Clones were read by immunoSEQ multiplex PCR, and TCRdb kept only the in-frame ones, dropping some. The sample contains around 450,000 clones, 88% of which appear only once. The data are from a study of Ad26.COV2.S vaccination and SARS-CoV-2 variants. Overall study: Intramuscularly, Ad26.COV2.S was given either once or twice, 56 days apart. Regarding the study as a whole: It is possible that the TCR breadth and depth analyses underestimated the total T cell responses. Those who received vaccine or placebo ended up with similar non-spike TCR breadth. Considerable breadth of spike-specific CD8+ and CD4+ T cell responses has reportedly been documented following vaccination.

Treatment given: over 15 received Ad26.COV2.S at low or high dose, single or two shots; several received placebo; per-sample allocation not given. Sampling took place 63 days after the first vaccine or placebo injection. CDR3 length: 15 residues. The germline V gene has CDR1 MGHRA and CDR2 YSYEKL. V gave up 3 bases and J gave up 6 bases, with 18 bases separating them. The chain combines TRBV4-1 with TRBJ2-7; unclear D gene. This receptor was identified in a person between 18 and 59 years old who received the Ad26.COV2.S COVID-19 vaccine or a placebo. The sample was peripheral blood, taken in a trial of Ad26.COV2.S vaccine versus placebo. The CDR3 DNA reads as TGCGCCAGCAGCCAGAAAGACGGACCCCTGGCCGAGCAGTACTTC. It yields the protein CASSQKDGPLAEQYF.